This TCR beta chain derives from a study of graft-versus-host responses after intestinal transplantation. Whole-study context: Transplant types were multivisceral, liver-intestinal, or isolated intestinal. Following induction with anti-thymocyte globulin, all recipients were given tacrolimus and steroids for roughly three years.

Libraries were prepared by immunoSEQ multiplex PCR; TCRdb keeps only in-frame clonotypes and omits some of them. Among about 90,000 clones listed, roughly 90% were seen once. Germline V lookup: CDR1 LNHDA, CDR2 SQIVND (reference sequence). The length of the CDR3 is 14 residues. General study findings and limits: Circulating GvH clone levels at their peak were associated with HvG declines (early post-transplant). In recipient marrow, GvH clones were found, and some appeared first in ileum or blood.

A word on this clone: The antigen is unknown.

The TCR was taken from a human donor who received an intestinal transplant. Sequenced material: unstimulated CD4+ T cells sorted from spleen or lymph node cells, taken before intestinal transplant. This chain links TRBV19 with TRBJ2-5; no clear D gene. The J call is uncertain, as TRBJ2-7 better fits the DNA end. The CDR3 reads CASSMRHLSYEQYF. The CDR3 coding sequence is TGTGCCAGTAGTATGAGGCACCTCTCCTACGAGCAGTACTTC.